The 14 T cell receptor beta chains below come from one sample, sequenced in a study of OX40 agonist ivuxolimab in advanced cancers. Only in-frame clones appear in the TCRdb table, and some are missing; sequencing was by immunoSEQ multiplex PCR. The sample includes about 18,000 clones, roughly nine tenths of them seen just once. Sequenced here: CD4+ or CD8+ T cells sorted from blood, sampled in a trial of the OX40 agonist ivuxolimab. The receptors were gathered from an adult with an advanced solid tumor such as melanoma, head and neck, liver or kidney cancer.

The gene calls are TRBV7-7 and TRBJ2-3; D is ambiguous. The CDR3 covers 14 residues. Trimming stripped 5 bases from V and 2 bases from J, with 11 bases between. CDR1 and CDR2 (germline): SSHAT, FNYEAQ (reference sequence). The CDR3 DNA reads TGTGCCAGCAGCCCCGACTCGACCACAGATACGCAGTATTTT. Protein sequence: CASSPDSTTDTQYF.

In DNA form, the CDR3 reads TGTGCCAGCAGCGCAAGTAGGCTGGATACGCAGTATTTT. Protein sequence: CASSASRLDTQYF. J is TRBJ2-3 and V is TRBV7-9, with D hard to call. The germline CDR1 and CDR2 sequences are SEHNR and FQNEAQ (reference sequence). There are 13 residues in the CDR3. The ends were cut back, 5 bases at V and 6 bases at J, with 12 bases in the middle.

The rearrangement uses TRBV14 and TRBJ1-6; D not resolved. Germline V lookup: CDR1 SGHDN, CDR2 FVKESK. V lost 4 bases to trimming and J lost 2 bases, with 9 bases between them. This CDR3 is 15 amino acids long. The CDR3 DNA reads as TGTGCCAGCAGCCTGGACGGACCCTATAATTCACCCCTCCACTTT. Translated: CASSLDGPYNSPLHF.

This clone was seen only once. The gene calls are TRBV2 and TRBJ1-1, with 10 bases matching TRBD1. J was trimmed by 0 bases and V by 5 bases; bases with no gene match: 6. The CDR3 has 16 amino acids. In germline, CDR1 is SNHLY, CDR2 FYNNEI. The CDR3 bases are TGTGCCAGCAGTAGGGACAGGGGACTTATGAACACTGAAGCTTTCTTT. Protein sequence: CASSRDRGLMNTEAFF.

V is TRBV19 and J is TRBJ1-3; unclear D gene. Germline V gene data show CDR1 as LNHDA and CDR2 as SQIVND (reference sequence). This CDR3 has 16 residues. V gave up 0 bases and J gave up 0 bases, with 9 bases separating them. This CDR3 is CASSIELDSSGNTIYF. The CDR3 DNA follows: TGTGCCAGTAGTATAGAGCTTGATAGCTCTGGAAACACCATATATTTT. Supplemented by reference TRBV19 and TRBJ1-3, the full variable domain reads DGGITQSPKYLFRKEGQNVTLSCEQNLNHDAMYWYRQDPGQGLRLIYYSQIVNDFQKGDIAEGYSVSREKKESFPLTVTSAQKNPTAFYLCASSIELDSSGNTIYFGEGSWLTVV.

This clone was seen a single time. This sequence joins TRBV4-1 and TRBJ2-3, with a weak D call TRBD2 (6 bases). The V end lost 0 bases, the J end lost 6 bases, and 7 bases lay between the germline ends. The CDR3 extends over 13 amino acids. Germline CDR1 and CDR2: MGHRA and YSYEKL. The DNA for the CDR3 is TGCGCCAGCAGCCAAGACCGGGAGGATACGCAGTATTTT. Amino acids: CASSQDREDTQYF.

The chain recombines TRBV6-4 with TRBJ2-2; D is perhaps TRBD2 (6 bases). V dropped 3 bases and J dropped 2 bases, with 13 bases sitting between them. The CDR3 runs 16 residues. Germline V gene sequence: CDR1 MRHNA, CDR2 SNTAGT. CDR3 region: CASSEFLADNTGELFF. The CDR3 region has the DNA TGTGCCAGCAGTGAATTTTTAGCGGATAACACCGGGGAGCTGTTTTTT.

In this sample, this clone turned up once. The chain carries TRBV7-9 and TRBJ2-7; 7 bases line up with TRBD1. Germline V CDR1 and CDR2: SEHNR, FQNEAQ (reference sequence). V was clipped by 3 bases and J by 12 bases; unmatched bases: 5. The CDR3 consists of 11 residues. CDR3 in DNA: TGTGCCAGCAGCTTCGGGACAGAATCGTACTTC. Its protein product is CASSFGTESYF.

This chain joins TRBV11-2 and TRBJ2-7; D uncertain. CDR3 size: 15 residues. Trimming took 4 bases from V and 6 from J, leaving 19 bases between them. Germline values: CDR1 SGHAT, CDR2 FQNNGV. CDR3 sequence (DNA): TGTGCCAGCAGCTCCTTCCCCGTTGTGGATGGCGAGCAGTACTTC. Amino acid sequence: CASSSFPVVDGEQYF.

V is TRBV5-6 and J is TRBJ2-2; 8 positions match TRBD1. The CDR3 extends over 15 amino acids. The germline V gene has CDR1 SGHDT and CDR2 YYEEEE. V lost 0 bases to trimming and J lost 7 bases; unmatched junction nucleotides: 5. The CDR3 loop is CASSLGSGGIGELFF. For the CDR3, the DNA is TGTGCCAGCAGCTTGGGTTCAGGGGGCATCGGGGAGCTGTTTTTT.

This chain connects TRBV23-1 to TRBJ2-1, with 7 nucleotides matching TRBD1. TRBV23-1 is an ORF for which the function is uncertain. J was trimmed by 6 bases and V by 0 bases; bases with no gene match: 5. The CDR3 loop spans 15 amino acids. This CDR3 is CASSQSETGCNEQFF. CDR3 DNA: TGCGCCAGCAGTCAATCGGAGACAGGGTGCAATGAGCAGTTCTTC.

The V call is TRBV30, the J call TRBJ1-6; D perhaps matches TRBD1 (5 bases). Germline V CDR1 and CDR2: GTSNPN, SVGIG (reference sequence). V lost 0 bases and J lost 14, with 17 bases in between. The CDR3 has 14 residues. The CDR3 is CAWSVPAGKKALHF. For the CDR3, the DNA is TGTGCCTGGAGTGTACCGGCAGGGAAGAAAGCCCTCCACTTT.

The CDR3 loop is CAWRGTDYGYTF. CDR3 DNA: TGTGCCTGGAGAGGGACAGACTATGGCTACACCTTC. V gene TRBV30 combines with J gene TRBJ1-2, with 7 bases that match TRBD1. The V segment lost 3 bases and the J segment 3 bases; nucleotides outside the gene matches: 1. The CDR3 covers 12 residues. Germline V gives CDR1 GTSNPN, CDR2 SVGIG (reference sequence).

This clone was seen a single time. This chain uses TRBV5-1 with TRBJ2-4; D ambiguous. V was trimmed by 5 bases and J by 4 bases, leaving 13 bases between them. This CDR3 is built from 14 residues. The germline V gene has CDR1 SGHRS and CDR2 YFSETQ. The CDR3 DNA sequence: TGCGCCAGCAGGCCAACCTTAGGTAAAAACATTCAGTACTTC. Encoded protein: CASRPTLGKNIQYF.